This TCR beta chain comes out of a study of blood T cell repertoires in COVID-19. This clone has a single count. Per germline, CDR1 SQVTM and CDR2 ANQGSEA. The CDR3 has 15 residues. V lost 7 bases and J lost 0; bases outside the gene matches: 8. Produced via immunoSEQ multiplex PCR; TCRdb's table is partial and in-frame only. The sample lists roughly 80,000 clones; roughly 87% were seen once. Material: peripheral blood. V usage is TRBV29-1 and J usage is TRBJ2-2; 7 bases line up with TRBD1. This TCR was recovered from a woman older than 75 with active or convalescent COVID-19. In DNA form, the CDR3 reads TGCAGCGCCAATGGACAGGCTTCGAACACCGGGGAGCTGTTTTTT. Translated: CSANGQASNTGELFF.